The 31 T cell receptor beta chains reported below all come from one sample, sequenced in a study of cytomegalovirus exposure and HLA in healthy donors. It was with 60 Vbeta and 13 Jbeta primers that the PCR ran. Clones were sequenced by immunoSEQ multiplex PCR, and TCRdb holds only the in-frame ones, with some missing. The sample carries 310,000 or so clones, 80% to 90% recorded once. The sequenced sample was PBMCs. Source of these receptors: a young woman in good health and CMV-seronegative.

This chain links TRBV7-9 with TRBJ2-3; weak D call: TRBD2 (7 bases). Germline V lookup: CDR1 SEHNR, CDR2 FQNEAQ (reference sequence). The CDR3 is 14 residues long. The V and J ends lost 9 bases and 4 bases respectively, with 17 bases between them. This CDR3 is CASRSGGLADTQYF. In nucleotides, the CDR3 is TGTGCCAGTAGGTCCGGGGGGCTCGCAGATACGCAGTATTTT.

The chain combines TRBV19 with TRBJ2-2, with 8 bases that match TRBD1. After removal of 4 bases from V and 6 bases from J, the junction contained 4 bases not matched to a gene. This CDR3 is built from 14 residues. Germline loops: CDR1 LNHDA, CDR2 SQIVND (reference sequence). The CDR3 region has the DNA TGTGCCAGTAGTAACAGGGGGGAAGCCGGGGAGCTGTTTTTT. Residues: CASSNRGEAGELFF. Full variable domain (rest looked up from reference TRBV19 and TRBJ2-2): DGGITQSPKYLFRKEGQNVTLSCEQNLNHDAMYWYRQDPGQGLRLIYYSQIVNDFQKGDIAEGYSVSREKKESFPLTVTSAQKNPTAFYLCASSNRGEAGELFFGEGSRLTVL.

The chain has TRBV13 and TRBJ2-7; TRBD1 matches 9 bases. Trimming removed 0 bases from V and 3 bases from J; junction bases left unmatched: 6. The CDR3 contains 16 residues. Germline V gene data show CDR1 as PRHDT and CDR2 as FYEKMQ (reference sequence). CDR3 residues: CASSLGGTGRNYEQYF. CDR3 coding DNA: TGTGCCAGCAGCTTAGGTGGGACAGGGAGAAACTACGAGCAGTACTTC.

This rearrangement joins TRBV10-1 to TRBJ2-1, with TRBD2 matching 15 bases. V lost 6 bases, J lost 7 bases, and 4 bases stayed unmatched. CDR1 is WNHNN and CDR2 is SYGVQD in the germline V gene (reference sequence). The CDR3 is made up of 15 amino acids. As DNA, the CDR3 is TGCGCCAGCAGGGGGACTAGCGGGGGGTTAAATGAGCAGTTCTTC. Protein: CASRGTSGGLNEQFF.

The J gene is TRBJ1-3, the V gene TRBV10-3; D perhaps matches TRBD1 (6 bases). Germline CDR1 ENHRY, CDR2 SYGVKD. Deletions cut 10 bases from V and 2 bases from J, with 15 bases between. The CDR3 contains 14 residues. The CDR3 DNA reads TGTGCCAGCCAAAGTTCAGGGGCTGGAAACACCATATATTTT. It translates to CASQSSGAGNTIYF.

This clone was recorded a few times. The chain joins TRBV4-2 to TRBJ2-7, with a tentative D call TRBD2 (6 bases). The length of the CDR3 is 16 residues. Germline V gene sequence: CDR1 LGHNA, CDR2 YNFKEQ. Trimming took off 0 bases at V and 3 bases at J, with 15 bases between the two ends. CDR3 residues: CASSQDRGGAVYEQYF. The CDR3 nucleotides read TGTGCCAGCAGCCAAGATAGAGGAGGGGCTGTCTACGAGCAGTACTTC.

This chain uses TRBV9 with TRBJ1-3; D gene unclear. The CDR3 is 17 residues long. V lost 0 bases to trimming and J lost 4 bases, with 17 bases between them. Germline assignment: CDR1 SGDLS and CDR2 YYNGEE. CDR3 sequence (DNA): TGTGCCAGCAGCGTAGGGCAGGATCCCCGGTTGGGAAACACCATATATTTT. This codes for CASSVGQDPRLGNTIYF.

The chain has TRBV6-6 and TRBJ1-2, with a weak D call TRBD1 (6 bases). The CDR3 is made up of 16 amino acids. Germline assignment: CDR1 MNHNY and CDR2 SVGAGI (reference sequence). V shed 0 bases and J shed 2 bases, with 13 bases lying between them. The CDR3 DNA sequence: TGTGCCAGCAGTTACTCGCCCCGGGACAACAACTATGGCTACACCTTC. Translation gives CASSYSPRDNNYGYTF.

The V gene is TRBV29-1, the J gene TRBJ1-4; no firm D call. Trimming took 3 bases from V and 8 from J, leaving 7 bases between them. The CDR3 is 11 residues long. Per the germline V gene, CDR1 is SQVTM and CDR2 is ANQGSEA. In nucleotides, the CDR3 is TGCAGCGTTGACGACAACGAAAAACTGTTTTTT. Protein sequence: CSVDDNEKLFF.

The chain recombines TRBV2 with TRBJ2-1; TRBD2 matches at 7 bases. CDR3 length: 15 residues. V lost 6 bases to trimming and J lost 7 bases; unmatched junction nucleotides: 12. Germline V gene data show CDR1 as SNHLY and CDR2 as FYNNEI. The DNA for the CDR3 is TGTGCCAGCAGAGGGAGCGGGGTAAAGTCGAATGAGCAGTTCTTC. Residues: CASRGSGVKSNEQFF.

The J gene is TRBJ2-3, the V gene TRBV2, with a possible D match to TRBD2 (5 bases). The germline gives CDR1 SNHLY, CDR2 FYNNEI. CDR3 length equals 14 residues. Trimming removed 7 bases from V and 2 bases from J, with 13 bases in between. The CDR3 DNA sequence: TGTGCCAGCAAGACGTCTAGCACCACAGATACGCAGTATTTT. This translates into CASKTSSTTDTQYF.

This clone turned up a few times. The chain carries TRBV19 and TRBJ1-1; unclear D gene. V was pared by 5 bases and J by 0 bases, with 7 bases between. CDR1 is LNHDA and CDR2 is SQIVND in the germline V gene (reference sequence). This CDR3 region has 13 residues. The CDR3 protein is CASSRSLNTEAFF. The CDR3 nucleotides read TGTGCCAGTAGTCGCAGTTTGAACACTGAAGCTTTCTTT.

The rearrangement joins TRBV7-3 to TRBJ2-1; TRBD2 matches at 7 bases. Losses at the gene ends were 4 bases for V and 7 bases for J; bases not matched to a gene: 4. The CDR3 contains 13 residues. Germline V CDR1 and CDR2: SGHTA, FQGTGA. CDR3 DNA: TGTGCCAGCAGCTGGCGAGCGGGAAATGAGCAGTTCTTC. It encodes CASSWRAGNEQFF.

CDR3 protein: CASSETAGYTEAFF. DNA of the CDR3: TGTGCCAGCAGTGAAACGGCAGGTTACACTGAAGCTTTCTTT. The rearrangement joins TRBV2 to TRBJ1-1; D gene ambiguous. CDR3 length equals 14 residues. Germline V CDR1 and CDR2: SNHLY, FYNNEI. Trimming stripped 2 bases from V and 3 bases from J, with 10 bases between.

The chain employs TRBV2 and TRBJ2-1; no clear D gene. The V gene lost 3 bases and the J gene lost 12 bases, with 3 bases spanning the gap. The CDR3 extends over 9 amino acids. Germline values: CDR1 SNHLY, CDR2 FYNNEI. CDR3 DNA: TGTGCCAGCAGTGACGGGCAGTTCTTC. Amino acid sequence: CASSDGQFF.

In nucleotides, the CDR3 is TGTGCCAGCAGCTTAGTCCCCCCCGGGACAGTGGTAGGTGAGCAGTTCTTC. Protein sequence: CASSLVPPGTVVGEQFF. The chain has TRBV11-2 and TRBJ2-1, with 7 bases fitting TRBD1. The CDR3 totals 17 residues. Germline assignment: CDR1 SGHAT and CDR2 FQNNGV. After removal of 1 base from V and 9 bases from J, the junction contained 15 bases not matched to a gene.

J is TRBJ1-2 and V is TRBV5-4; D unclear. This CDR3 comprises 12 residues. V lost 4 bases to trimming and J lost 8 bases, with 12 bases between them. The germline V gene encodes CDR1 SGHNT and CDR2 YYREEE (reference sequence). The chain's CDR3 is CASSRNPEGYTF. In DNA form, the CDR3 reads TGTGCCAGCAGCCGGAATCCGGAGGGCTACACCTTC.

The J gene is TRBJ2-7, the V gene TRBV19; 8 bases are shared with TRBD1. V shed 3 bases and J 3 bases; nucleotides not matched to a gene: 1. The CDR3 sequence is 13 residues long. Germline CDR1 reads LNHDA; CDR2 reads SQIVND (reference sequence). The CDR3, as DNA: TGTGCCAGTAGTATGGGGACAGGCTACGAGCAGTACTTC. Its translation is CASSMGTGYEQYF.

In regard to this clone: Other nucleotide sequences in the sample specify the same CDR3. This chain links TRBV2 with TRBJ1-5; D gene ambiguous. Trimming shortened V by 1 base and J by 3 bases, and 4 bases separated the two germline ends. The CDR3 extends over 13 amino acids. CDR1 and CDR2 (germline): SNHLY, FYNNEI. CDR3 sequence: CASSEGPNQPQHF. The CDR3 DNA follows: TGTGCCAGCAGTGAAGGGCCCAATCAGCCCCAGCATTTT.

In DNA form, the CDR3 reads TGTGCCAGCTCTCCCCGCGCCCTTAGCACAGATACGCAGTATTTT. This encodes CASSPRALSTDTQYF. The chain carries TRBV18 and TRBJ2-3, with D uncertain. V lost 6 bases to trimming and J lost 0 bases, with 13 bases between them. The CDR3 spans 15 residues. Germline assignment: CDR1 KGHSH and CDR2 LQKENI.

The CDR3 spells CASSVRQGSSGNTIYF. CDR3 coding DNA: TGTGCCAGCAGCGTTAGACAGGGAAGCTCTGGAAACACCATATATTTT. The chain links TRBV7-2 to TRBJ1-3, with 7 positions matching TRBD1. This CDR3 is 16 amino acids long. V shed 5 bases and J 0 bases; nucleotides not matched to a gene: 7. Germline assignment: CDR1 SGHTA and CDR2 FQGNSA.

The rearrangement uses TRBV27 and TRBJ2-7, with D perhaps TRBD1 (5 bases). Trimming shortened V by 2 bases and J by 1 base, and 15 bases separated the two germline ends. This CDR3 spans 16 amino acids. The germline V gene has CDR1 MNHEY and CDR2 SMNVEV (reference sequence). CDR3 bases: TGTGCCAGCAGTTTAGTCCCTGACAGATTTTCCTACGAGCAGTACTTC. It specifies CASSLVPDRFSYEQYF.

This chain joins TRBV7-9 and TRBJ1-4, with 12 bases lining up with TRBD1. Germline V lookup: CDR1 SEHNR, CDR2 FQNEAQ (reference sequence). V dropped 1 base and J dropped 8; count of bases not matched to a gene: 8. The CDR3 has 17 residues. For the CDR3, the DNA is TGTGCCAGCAGCTTAGTGTTCTTTGGGACAGGGGGCGAAAAACTGTTTTTT. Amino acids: CASSLVFFGTGGEKLFF.

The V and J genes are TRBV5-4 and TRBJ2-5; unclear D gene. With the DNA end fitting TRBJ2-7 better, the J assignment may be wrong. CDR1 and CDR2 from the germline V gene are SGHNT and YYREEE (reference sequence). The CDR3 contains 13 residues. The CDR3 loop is CASSLGRDYEQYF. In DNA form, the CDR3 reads TGTGCCAGCAGCTTGGGAAGGGACTACGAGCAGTACTTC.

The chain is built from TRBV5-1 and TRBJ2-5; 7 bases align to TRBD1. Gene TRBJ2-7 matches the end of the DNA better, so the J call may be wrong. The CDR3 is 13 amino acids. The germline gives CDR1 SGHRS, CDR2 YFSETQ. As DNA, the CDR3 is TGCGCCAGCAGCTTAAGGGGGCCCTACGAGCAGTACTTC. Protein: CASSLRGPYEQYF.

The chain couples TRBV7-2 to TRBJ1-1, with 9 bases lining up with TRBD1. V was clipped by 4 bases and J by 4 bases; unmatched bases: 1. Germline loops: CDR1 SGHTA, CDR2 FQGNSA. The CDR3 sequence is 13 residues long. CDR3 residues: CASSWDRATEAFF. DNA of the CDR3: TGTGCCAGCAGCTGGGACAGGGCCACTGAAGCTTTCTTT.

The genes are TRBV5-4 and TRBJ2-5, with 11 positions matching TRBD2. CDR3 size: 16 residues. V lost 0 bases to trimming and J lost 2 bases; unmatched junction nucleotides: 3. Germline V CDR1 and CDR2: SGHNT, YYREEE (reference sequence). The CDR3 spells CASSLASSGGQETQYF. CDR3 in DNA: TGTGCCAGCAGCTTGGCATCTAGCGGGGGGCAAGAGACCCAGTACTTC.

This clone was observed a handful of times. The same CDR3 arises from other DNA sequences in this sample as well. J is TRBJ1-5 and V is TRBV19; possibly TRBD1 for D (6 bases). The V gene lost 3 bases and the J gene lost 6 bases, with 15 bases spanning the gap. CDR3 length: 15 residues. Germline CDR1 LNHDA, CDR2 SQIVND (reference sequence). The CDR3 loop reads CASSMVTRGSQPQHF. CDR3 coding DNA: TGTGCCAGTAGTATGGTAACGAGGGGGTCTCAGCCCCAGCATTTT.

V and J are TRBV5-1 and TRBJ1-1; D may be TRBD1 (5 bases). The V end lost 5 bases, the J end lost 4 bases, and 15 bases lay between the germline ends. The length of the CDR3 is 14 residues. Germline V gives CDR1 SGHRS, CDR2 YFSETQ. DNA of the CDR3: TGCGCCAGCAGTGAACTCGGGGGTCCCACTGAAGCTTTCTTT. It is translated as CASSELGGPTEAFF. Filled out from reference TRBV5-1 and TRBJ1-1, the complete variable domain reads KAGVTQTPRYLIKTRGQQVTLSCSPISGHRSVSWYQQTPGQGLQFLFEYFSETQRNKGNFPGRFSGRQFSNSRSEMNVSTLELGDSALYLCASSELGGPTEAFFGQGTRLTVV.

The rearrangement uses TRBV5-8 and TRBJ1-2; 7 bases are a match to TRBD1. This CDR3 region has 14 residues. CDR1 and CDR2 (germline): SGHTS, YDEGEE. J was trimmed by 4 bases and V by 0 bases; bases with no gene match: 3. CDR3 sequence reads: CASSLERGPYGYTF. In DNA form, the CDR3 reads TGTGCCAGCAGCTTGGAGAGGGGGCCCTATGGCTACACCTTC.

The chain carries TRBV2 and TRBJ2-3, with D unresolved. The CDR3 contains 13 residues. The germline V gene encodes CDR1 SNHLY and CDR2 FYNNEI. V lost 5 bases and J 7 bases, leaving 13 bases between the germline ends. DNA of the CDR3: TGTGCCAGCAGTCCCCTCCCAGATAATACGCAGTATTTT. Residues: CASSPLPDNTQYF.